Shown below are 3 T cell receptor beta chains from a single sample sequenced in a study of molecular identifiers for immune sequencing clone quantification. TCRdb ran MiXCR on the PCR reads and lists one entry per CDR3 protein. The sample includes approximately 500,000 distinct CDR3 sequences, around 21% of them seen just once. Sequencing was performed on naive CD8+ T cells from blood, with Jurkat cell RNA spiked in. Subset: FACS-sorted CD8+CD4-CCR7+CD45RA+ naive T cells. The origin of the receptors is a human donor in good health. Some libraries in this study had Jurkat cell RNA spiked in.

CDR3: CASSLTGTDTDTQYF. The DNA for the CDR3 is TGTGCCAGCAGCTTAACCGGGACTGACACAGATACGCAGTATTTT. The genes are TRBV7-6 and TRBJ2-3; TRBD2 is a possible D gene (6 bases). CDR1 and CDR2 from the germline V gene are SGHVS and FNYEAQ. The CDR3 extends over 15 amino acids. The V gene lost 2 bases and the J gene lost 2 bases, with 11 bases spanning the gap. Full variable domain (outside the CDR3, taken from reference TRBV7-6 and TRBJ2-3): GAGVSQSPRYKVTKRGQDVALRCDPISGHVSLYWYRQALGQGPEFLTYFNYEAQQDKSGLPNDRFSAERPEGSISTLTIQRTEQRDSAMYRCASSLTGTDTDTQYFGPGTRLTVL.

With respect to this clonotype: This sequence may be a read error, since a much larger clone differs from it by one base. The J gene is TRBJ2-3, the V gene TRBV28; D possibly corresponds to TRBD2 (5 bases). V was shortened by 4 bases and J by 4 bases, with 27 bases between the two germline ends. Germline values: CDR1 MDHEN, CDR2 SYDVKM. The CDR3 totals 19 residues. CDR3 amino acids: CASSWLKASTQLSSDTQYF. CDR3 bases: TGTGCCAGCAGTTGGCTAAAGGCTAGCACCCAGCTTAGCTCAGATACGCAGTATTTT.

The chain has TRBV3-1 and TRBJ2-1, with D unclear. Looked up from germline, CDR1 is LGHDT and CDR2 is YNNKEL (reference sequence). V was cut by 8 bases and J by 5 bases, with 7 bases left in between. The CDR3 extends over 11 amino acids. CDR3 DNA sequence: TGTGCCAGCGTTGGAGACAATGAGCAGTTCTTC. This sequence encodes CASVGDNEQFF.